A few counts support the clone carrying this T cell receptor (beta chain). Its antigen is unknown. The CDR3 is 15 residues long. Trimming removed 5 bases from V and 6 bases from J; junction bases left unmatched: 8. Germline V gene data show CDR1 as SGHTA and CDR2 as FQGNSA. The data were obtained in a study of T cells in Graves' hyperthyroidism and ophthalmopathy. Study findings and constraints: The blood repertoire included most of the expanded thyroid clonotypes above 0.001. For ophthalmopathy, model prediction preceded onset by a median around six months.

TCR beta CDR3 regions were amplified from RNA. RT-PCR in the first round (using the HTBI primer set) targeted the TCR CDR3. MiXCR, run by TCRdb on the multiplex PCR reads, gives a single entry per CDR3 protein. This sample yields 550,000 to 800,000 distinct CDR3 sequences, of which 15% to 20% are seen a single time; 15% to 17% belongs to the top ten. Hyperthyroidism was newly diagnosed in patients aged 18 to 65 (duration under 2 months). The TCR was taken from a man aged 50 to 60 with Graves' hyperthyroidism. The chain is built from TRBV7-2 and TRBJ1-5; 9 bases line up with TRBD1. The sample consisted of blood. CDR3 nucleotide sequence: TGTGCCAGCAGCGGAAGGACAGGGGTTTTTCAGCCCCAGCATTTT. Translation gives CASSGRTGVFQPQHF.